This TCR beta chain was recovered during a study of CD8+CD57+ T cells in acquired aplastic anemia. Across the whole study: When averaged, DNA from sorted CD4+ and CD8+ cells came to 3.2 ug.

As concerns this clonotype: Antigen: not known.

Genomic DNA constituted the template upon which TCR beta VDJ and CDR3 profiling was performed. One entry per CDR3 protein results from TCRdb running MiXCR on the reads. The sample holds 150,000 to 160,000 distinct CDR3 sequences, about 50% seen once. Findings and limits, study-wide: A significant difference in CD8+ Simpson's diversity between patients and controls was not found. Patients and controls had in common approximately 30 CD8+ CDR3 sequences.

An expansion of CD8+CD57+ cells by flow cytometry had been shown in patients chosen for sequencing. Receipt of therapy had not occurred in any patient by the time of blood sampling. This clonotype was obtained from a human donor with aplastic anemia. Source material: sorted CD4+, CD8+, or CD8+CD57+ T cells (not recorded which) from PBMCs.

In DNA, the CDR3 is TGTGCCAGCAGCGCCTGGGGACAGCAACCTTTTGGCTACACCTTC. Protein: CASSAWGQQPFGYTF. The rearrangement joins TRBV7-2 to TRBJ1-2; 7 bases are shared with TRBD1. J lost 7 bases, V lost 5 bases, and 13 bases had no gene match. The length of the CDR3 is 15 residues. From germline, CDR1 is SGHTA and CDR2 FQGNSA.